Sequencing of this TCR beta chain was carried out in a study of early T cells in non-severe SARS-CoV-2 infection. Study-wide findings and caveats: Sequences matched to VDJdb favored anti-spike CD8 responses, while private and CD4 specificities were missed.

At least ten counts were recorded for this clonotype. Its antigen is unknown. Germline lookup yields CDR1 MNHEY and CDR2 SMNVEV (reference sequence). The CDR3 covers 12 residues. With 5 bases removed from V and 7 bases from J, the gap between germline ends came to 12 bases. The protocol attached unique molecular identifiers to individual cDNA molecules. MiXCR, applied by TCRdb to the 5' RACE reads, yields one record per CDR3 protein. Among 50,000 or so distinct CDR3 sequences listed, about 13% were seen once. The specimen was whole blood. V and J are TRBV27 and TRBJ2-7, with D perhaps being TRBD1 or TRBD2 (5 bases each). The receptor was derived from an adult who was a healthcare worker with PCR-confirmed SARS-CoV-2 infection or an uninfected control (not recorded which). The CDR3 region is CASSPTEGEQYF. The CDR3 DNA reads as TGTGCCAGCAGTCCCACCGAGGGGGAGCAGTACTTC.